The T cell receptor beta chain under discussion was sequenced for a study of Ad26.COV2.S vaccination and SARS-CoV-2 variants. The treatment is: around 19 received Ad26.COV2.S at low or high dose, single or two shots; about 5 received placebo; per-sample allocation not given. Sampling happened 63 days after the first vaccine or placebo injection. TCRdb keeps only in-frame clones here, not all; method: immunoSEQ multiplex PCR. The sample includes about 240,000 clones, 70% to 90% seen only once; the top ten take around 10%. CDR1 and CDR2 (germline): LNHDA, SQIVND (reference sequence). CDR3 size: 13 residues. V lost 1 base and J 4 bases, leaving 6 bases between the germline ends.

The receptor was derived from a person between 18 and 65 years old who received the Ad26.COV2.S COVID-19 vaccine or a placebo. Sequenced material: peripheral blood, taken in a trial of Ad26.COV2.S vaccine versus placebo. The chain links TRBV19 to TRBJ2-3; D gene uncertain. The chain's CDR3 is CASSIGTADTQYF. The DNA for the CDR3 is TGTGCCAGTAGTATAGGAACCGCAGATACGCAGTATTTT.